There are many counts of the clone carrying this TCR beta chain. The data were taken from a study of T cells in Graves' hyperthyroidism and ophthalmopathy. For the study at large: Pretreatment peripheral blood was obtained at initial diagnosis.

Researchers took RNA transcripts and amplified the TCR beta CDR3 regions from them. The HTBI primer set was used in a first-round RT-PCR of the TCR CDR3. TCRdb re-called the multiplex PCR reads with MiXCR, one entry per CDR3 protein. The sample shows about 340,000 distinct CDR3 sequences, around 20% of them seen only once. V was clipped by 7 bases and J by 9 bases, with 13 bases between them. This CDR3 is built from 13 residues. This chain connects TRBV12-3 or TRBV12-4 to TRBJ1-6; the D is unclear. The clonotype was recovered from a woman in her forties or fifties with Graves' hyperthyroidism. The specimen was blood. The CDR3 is CASTRELGSPLHF. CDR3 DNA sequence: TGTGCCAGCACGCGGGAACTCGGTTCACCCCTCCACTTT.